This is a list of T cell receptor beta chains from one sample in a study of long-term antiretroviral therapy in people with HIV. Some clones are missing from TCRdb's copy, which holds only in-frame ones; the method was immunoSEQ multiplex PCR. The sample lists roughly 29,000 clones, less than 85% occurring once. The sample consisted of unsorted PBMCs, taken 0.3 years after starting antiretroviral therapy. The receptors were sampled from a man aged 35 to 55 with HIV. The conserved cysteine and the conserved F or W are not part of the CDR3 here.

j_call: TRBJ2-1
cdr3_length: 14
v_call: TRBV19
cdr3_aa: ASSISPGSSYNEQF

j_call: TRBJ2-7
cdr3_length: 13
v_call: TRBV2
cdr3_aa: ASTWGTSSSGEQY

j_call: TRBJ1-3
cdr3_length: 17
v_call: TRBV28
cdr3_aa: ASSPFMGGQGSSGNTIY

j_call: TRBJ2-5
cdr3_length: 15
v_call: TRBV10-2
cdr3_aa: ASSSGTSGGWSETQY

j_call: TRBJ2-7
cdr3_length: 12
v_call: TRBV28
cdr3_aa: ASSRAGLAGEQY

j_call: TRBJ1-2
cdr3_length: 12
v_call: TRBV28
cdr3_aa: ASSPGGAGELCT

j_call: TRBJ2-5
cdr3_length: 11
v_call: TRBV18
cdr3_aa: ASSRDNQETQY

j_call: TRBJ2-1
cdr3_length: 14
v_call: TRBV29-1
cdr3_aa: SVEDPFSGINNEQF

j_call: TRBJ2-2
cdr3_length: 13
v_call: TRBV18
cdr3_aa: ASSAGSSGTGELF

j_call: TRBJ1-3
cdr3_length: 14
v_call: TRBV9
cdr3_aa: ASSVANPGAGNTIY

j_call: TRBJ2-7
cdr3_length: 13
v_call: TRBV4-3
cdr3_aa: ASSRNGAGRYEQY

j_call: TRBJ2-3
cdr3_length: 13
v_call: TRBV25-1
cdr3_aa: ASSNSGADTDTQY

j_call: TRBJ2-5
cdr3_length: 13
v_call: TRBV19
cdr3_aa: ASSPGTDPLGTQY

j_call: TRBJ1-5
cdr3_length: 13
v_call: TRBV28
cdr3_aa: ASSIGTGGNQPQH

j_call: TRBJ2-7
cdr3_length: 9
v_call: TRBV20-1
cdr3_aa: SATGTYEQY

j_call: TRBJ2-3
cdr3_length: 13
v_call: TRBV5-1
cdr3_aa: ASSFQGYRTDTQY

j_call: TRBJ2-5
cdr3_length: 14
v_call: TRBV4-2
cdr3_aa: ASSQSEGPGEETQY

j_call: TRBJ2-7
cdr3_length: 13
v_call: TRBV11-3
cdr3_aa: ASSLGASAAYEQY

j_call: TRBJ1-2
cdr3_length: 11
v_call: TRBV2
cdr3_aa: ASRDDSSYGYT

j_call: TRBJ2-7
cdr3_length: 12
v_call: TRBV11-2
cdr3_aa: ASSSLAGSGEQY

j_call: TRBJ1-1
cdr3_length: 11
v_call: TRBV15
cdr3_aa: ATAGGGNTEAF

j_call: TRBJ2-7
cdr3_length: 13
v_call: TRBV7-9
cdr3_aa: ASSLFNRQLSRQY

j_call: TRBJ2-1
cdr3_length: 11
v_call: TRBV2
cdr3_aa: ASSTTEDNEQF

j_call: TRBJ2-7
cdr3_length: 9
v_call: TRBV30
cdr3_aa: AWSVLAEQY

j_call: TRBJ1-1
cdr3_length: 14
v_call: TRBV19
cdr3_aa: ASSIDSGRGNTEAF

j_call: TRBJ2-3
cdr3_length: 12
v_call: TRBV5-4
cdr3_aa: ASSSRANTDTQY

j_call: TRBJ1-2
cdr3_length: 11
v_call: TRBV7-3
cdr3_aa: ASSQGPTYGYT

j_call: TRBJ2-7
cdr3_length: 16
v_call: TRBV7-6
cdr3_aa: ASSSPTSGSPFSYEQY

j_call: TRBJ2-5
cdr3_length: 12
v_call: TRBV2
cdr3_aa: ASSGGGLVGTQY

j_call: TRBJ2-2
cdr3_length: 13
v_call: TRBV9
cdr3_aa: ASSVDGGYTGELF

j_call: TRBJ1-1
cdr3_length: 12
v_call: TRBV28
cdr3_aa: ASRLGGPDTEAF

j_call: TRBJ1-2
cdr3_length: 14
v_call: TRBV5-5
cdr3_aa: ASSLALDRVYYGYT

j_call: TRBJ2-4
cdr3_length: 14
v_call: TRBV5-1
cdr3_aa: ASSSILAGGTDIQY

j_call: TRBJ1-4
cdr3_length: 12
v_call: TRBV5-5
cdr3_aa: ASSWTVINEKLF

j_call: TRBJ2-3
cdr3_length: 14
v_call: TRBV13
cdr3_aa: ASSHRAGDSTDTQY

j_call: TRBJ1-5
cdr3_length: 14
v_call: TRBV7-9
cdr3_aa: ASSQSGGGQNQPQH

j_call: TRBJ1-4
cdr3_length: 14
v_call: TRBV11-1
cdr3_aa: ASSHQTYRTNEKLF

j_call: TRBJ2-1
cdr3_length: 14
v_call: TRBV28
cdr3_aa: ASSSWTSGGNNEQF

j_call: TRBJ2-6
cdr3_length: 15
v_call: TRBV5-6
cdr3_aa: ASSLVFDYGGANVLT

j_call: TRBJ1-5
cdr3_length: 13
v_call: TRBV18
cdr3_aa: ASSPPGRSNQPQH

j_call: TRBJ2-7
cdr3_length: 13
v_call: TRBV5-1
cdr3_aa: ASSLTSGGAYEQY

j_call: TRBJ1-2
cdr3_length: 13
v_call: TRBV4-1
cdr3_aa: ASSQVFGTNLGYT

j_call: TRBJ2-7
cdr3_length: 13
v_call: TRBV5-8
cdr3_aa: ASDGGASGAYEQY

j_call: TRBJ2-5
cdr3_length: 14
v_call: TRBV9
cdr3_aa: ASSVDRDRGKETQY

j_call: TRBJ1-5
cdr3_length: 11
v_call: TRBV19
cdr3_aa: ASCNTVNQPQH

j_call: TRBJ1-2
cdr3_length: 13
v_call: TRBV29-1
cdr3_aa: SVVGGLRGLYGYT

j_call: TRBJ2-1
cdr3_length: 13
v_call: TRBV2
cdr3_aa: ATRGRMGSYNEQF

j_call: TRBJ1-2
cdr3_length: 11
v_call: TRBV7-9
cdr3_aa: ASSSTGNYGYT

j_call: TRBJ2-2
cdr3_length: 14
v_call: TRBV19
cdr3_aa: ASSPFDGANTGELF

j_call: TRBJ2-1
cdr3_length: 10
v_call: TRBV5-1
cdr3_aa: ASSFPRDEQF

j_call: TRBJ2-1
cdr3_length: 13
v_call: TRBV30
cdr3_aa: AWSVSSGRTNEQF

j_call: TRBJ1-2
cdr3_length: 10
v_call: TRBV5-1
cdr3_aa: ASSFDRGGYT

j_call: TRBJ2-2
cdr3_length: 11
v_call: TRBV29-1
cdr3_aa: SVVGEAAGELF

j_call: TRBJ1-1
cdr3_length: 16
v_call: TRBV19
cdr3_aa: ASSGDRSSSGVNTEAF